These T cell receptor beta chains were read from a single sample in a study of Graves' ophthalmopathy and Graves' hyperthyroidism. TCRdb reanalysed the multiplex PCR reads using MiXCR and keeps one entry per CDR3 protein. The sample consists of around 40,000 distinct CDR3 sequences, 40% to 65% of them appearing once. The sequenced sample consisted of peripheral blood. These TCRs come from an adult man with Graves' ophthalmopathy. CDR3s include the opening cysteine and the closing phenylalanine or tryptophan. The order of the fields is CDR3 length, D gene, V gene, clone size, J gene, CDR3 protein, CDR3 DNA. The D gene is left open where the match is weak. The size field is filled for only some rows; it gives once, few, many or a size class.

14	-	TRBV15	once	TRBJ2-1	CATSSLGLPNEQFF	TGTGCCACCAGCAGCCTGGGACTTCCCAATGAGCAGTTCTTC
15	TRBD2	TRBV5-1	many	TRBJ2-1	CASSLEGGGGDEQFF	TGCGCCAGCAGCTTGGAAGGCGGGGGAGGGGATGAGCAGTTCTTC
14	TRBD2	TRBV20-1	many	TRBJ2-3	CSAERTSGQDTQYF	TGCAGTGCCGAACGGACTAGCGGGCAAGATACGCAGTATTTT
13	-	TRBV12-3/TRBV12-4	-	TRBJ2-7	CASSLEAPYEQYF	TGTGCCAGCAGTTTGGAGGCCCCCTACGAGCAGTACTTC
14	-	TRBV19	many	TRBJ1-2	CASRKQQNHYGYTF	TGTGCCAGCCGGAAACAACAGAACCACTATGGCTACACCTTC
13	-	TRBV28	many	TRBJ2-7	CASRDLAYYEQYF	TGTGCCAGCCGGGACTTAGCCTACTACGAGCAGTACTTC
16	TRBD2	TRBV7-2	-	TRBJ2-3	CASSLTLRETYNEQCF	TGTGCCAGCAGCCTAACGTTGCGGGAGACCTACAATGAGCAGTGTTTT
12	TRBD1	TRBV10-3	-	TRBJ2-5	CAIRADRGTQYF	TGTGCCATCAGGGCGGACAGGGGGACCCAGTACTTC
14	TRBD2	TRBV12-3/TRBV12-4	-	TRBJ2-7	CANPRRGSIYEQYF	TGTGCCAATCCGCGCCGCGGGAGTATCTACGAGCAGTACTTC
14	-	TRBV19	-	TRBJ2-5	CASSPGRPPETQYF	TGTGCCAGTAGTCCTGGCAGACCTCCAGAGACCCAGTACTTC
14	TRBD1	TRBV24-1	-	TRBJ1-5	CATSSPGQDQPQHF	TGTGCCACCAGTTCTCCGGGACAGGATCAGCCCCAGCATTTT
13	-	TRBV20-1	many	TRBJ1-2	CSAPVVEDYGYTF	TGCAGTGCCCCCGTCGTGGAAGACTATGGCTACACCTTC
15	-	TRBV27	many	TRBJ1-6	CASSFPRGTGSPLHF	TGTGCCAGCAGTTTCCCCCGGGGTACCGGTTCACCCCTCCACTTT
13	-	TRBV29-1	-	TRBJ1-6	CSARDNYNSPLHF	TGCAGCGCCCGGGACAACTATAATTCACCCCTCCACTTT
12	-	TRBV19	many	TRBJ1-4	CASSDFNEKLFF	TGTGCCAGTAGTGACTTTAATGAAAAACTGTTTTTT
18	TRBD2	TRBV4-1	many	TRBJ2-3	CASSQGPALAGAKDTQYF	TGCGCCAGCAGCCAAGGACCCGCCTTAGCGGGAGCTAAAGATACGCAGTATTTT
13	-	TRBV2	once	TRBJ1-2	CATTEVTNYGYTF	TGTGCCACCACGGAGGTCACTAACTATGGCTACACCTTC
12	-	TRBV20-1	medium-sized	TRBJ2-7	CSASPVRRVQYF	TGCAGTGCTAGCCCTGTGAGACGCGTGCAGTACTTC
15	TRBD1	TRBV3-1	few	TRBJ2-2	CASSFTGTGRGELFF	TGTGCCAGCAGCTTTACCGGGACAGGGAGAGGGGAGCTGTTTTTT
17	-	TRBV2	-	TRBJ2-5	CASSEGVLVGGQESQYF	TGTGCCAGCAGTGAAGGGGTGCTAGTGGGAGGCCAAGAGTCCCAGTACTTC
17	TRBD2	TRBV10-1	once	TRBJ2-5	CASSEGLAGGFQETQYF	TGCGCCAGCAGTGAAGGACTAGCGGGGGGATTCCAAGAGACCCAGTACTTC
17	-	TRBV10-3	-	TRBJ1-3	CAISKTGSHSSGNTIYF	TGTGCCATCAGTAAGACAGGTTCACACTCCTCTGGAAACACCATATATTTT
13	TRBD1	TRBV5-4	-	TRBJ1-4	CATQGATNEKLFF	TGTGCGACTCAGGGGGCCACTAATGAAAAACTGTTTTTT
15	TRBD1	TRBV19	-	TRBJ1-4	CASSPQGLNTEKLFF	TGTGCCAGTAGTCCACAGGGGCTGAACACTGAAAAACTGTTTTTT
12	TRBD1	TRBV20-1	-	TRBJ2-1	CSASRGHTEQFF	TGCAGTGCTAGCAGGGGGCACACTGAGCAGTTCTTC
16	-	TRBV19	-	TRBJ1-3	CASSLPTPGNGNTIYF	TGTGCCAGTAGTCTACCTACTCCGGGAAACGGAAACACCATATATTTT
16	-	TRBV3-1	-	TRBJ1-3	CASSQDFRGSGNTIYF	TGTGCCAGCAGCCAAGATTTCAGGGGCTCTGGAAACACCATATATTTT
17	-	TRBV15	-	TRBJ2-6	CATRGAGGFSGANVLTF	TGTGCCACCCGGGGGGCAGGGGGCTTTTCCGGGGCCAACGTCCTGACTTTC
13	-	TRBV19	many	TRBJ2-5	CASSYRDGETQYF	TGTGCCAGTAGTTACCGGGACGGAGAGACCCAGTACTTC
13	-	TRBV5-1	many	TRBJ2-7	CASSRTRTYEQYF	TGCGCCAGCAGCCGGACCCGCACCTACGAGCAGTACTTC
16	TRBD1	TRBV7-4	-	TRBJ1-2	CASSLATGQGADGYTF	TGTGCCAGCAGCTTAGCGACGGGACAGGGCGCCGATGGCTACACCTTC
14	-	TRBV7-9	-	TRBJ1-2	CASSFATGNYGYTF	TGTGCCAGCAGCTTCGCCACAGGGAACTATGGCTACACCTTC
13	-	TRBV14	-	TRBJ2-7	CASSQGATYEQYF	TGTGCCAGCAGCCAAGGTGCCACCTACGAGCAGTACTTC
13	-	TRBV28	many	TRBJ1-1	CASSPRQNTEAFF	TGTGCCAGCAGTCCCCGACAGAACACTGAAGCTTTCTTT
14	-	TRBV7-6	-	TRBJ1-2	CASSLGGLREGYTF	TGTGCCAGCAGCTTAGGAGGCCTTAGGGAAGGCTACACCTTC
15	-	TRBV7-2	-	TRBJ1-1	CASSIITGARTEAFF	TGTGCCAGCAGCATAATAACGGGGGCTAGGACTGAAGCTTTCTTT
15	-	TRBV9	medium-sized	TRBJ1-2	CASSVEGRTYYGYTF	TGTGCCAGCAGCGTAGAGGGACGGACATACTATGGCTACACCTTC
14	TRBD1	TRBV5-1	-	TRBJ2-2	CASADRVNTGELFF	TGCGCCAGCGCGGACAGGGTGAACACCGGGGAGCTGTTTTTT
14	-	TRBV6-4	-	TRBJ2-5	CASSASVGRETQYF	TGCGCCAGCAGTGCTAGCGTCGGGCGGGAGACCCAGTACTTC
18	TRBD2	TRBV7-9	many	TRBJ2-2	CASRLIAGEMNGPGELFF	TGTGCCAGCAGGCTCATAGCGGGAGAAATGAATGGGCCCGGGGAGCTGTTTTTT
15	-	TRBV6-5	-	TRBJ1-5	CASSYSVGGNQPQHF	TGTGCCAGCAGTTACTCAGTAGGGGGCAATCAGCCCCAGCATTTT
18	-	TRBV24-1	-	TRBJ2-2	CATSDLGSGAANTGELFF	TGTGCCACCAGTGACCTCGGGAGCGGAGCTGCGAACACCGGGGAGCTGTTTTTT
16	-	TRBV20-1	-	TRBJ1-1	CSANDMGRALDTEAFF	TGCAGTGCCAATGATATGGGCAGGGCCCTTGACACTGAAGCTTTCTTT
14	TRBD1	TRBV11-3	many	TRBJ2-7	CASSQFGDRDEQYF	TGTGCCAGCAGCCAATTTGGGGACAGGGACGAGCAGTACTTC
16	TRBD2	TRBV12-3/TRBV12-4	many	TRBJ2-7	CASSSGGRLSSYEQYF	TGTGCCAGCAGCTCGGGGGGGCGGTTAAGCTCCTACGAGCAGTACTTC
16	-	TRBV10-1	-	TRBJ2-2	CAGSLRGATNTGELFF	TGCGCCGGGTCCTTACGGGGGGCCACGAACACCGGGGAGCTGTTTTTT
12	-	TRBV2	-	TRBJ2-7	CASRSRTYEQYF	TGTGCCAGTCGTTCTCGGACCTACGAGCAGTACTTC
15	-	TRBV20-1	-	TRBJ2-1	CSARTTGTQAGEQFF	TGCAGTGCTAGGACCACAGGGACCCAAGCGGGTGAGCAGTTCTTC